Described below is a single TCR beta chain sequence and its context. This specimen belongs to a study of blood T cell repertoires in COVID-19. Overall study context: Specimens from acute and convalescent COVID-19 originated in the United States, Italy and Spain.

The CDR3 runs to 19 residues. V shed 1 base and J shed 0 bases, with 19 bases lying between them. Per the germline V gene, CDR1 is MNHEY and CDR2 is SMNVEV (reference sequence). Study members were between about 18 and 100 years old and lived in 25 or so US regions. Cohorts were determined from participant-reported clinical history. The repertoire was sequenced with immunoSEQ multiplex PCR; TCRdb's copy has only in-frame clones and lacks some. The profile shows fewer than 300,000 clones, roughly 80% of them singletons. This TCR came from a man in his forties or fifties who had been exposed to COVID-19. Sequenced input: PBMCs or T cells enriched from blood (not recorded which). V is TRBV27 and J is TRBJ2-4; D gene unclear. The CDR3 DNA sequence: TGTGCCAGCAGTTTATTGAGGCCCCTATCGCCCTTAGCCAAAAACATTCAGTACTTC. Its translation: CASSLLRPLSPLAKNIQYF.